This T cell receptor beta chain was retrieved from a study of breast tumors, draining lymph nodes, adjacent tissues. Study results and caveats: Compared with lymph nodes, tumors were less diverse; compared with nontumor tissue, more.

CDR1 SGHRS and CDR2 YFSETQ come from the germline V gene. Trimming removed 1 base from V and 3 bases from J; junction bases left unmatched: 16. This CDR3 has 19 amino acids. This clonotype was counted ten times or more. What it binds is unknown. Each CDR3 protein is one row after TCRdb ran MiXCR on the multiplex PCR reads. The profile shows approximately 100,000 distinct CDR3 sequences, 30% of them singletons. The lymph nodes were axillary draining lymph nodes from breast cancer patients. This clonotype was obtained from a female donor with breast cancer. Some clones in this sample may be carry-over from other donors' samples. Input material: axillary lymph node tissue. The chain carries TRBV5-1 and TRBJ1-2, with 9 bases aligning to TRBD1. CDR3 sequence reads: CASSLSDDRPGTGHYGYTF. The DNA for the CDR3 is TGCGCCAGCAGCTTGTCCGATGACAGGCCGGGGACAGGGCACTATGGCTACACCTTC.